This is a list of T cell receptor beta chains from one sample in a study of OX40 agonist ivuxolimab in advanced cancers. Only in-frame clones appear in the TCRdb table, and some are missing; sequencing was by immunoSEQ multiplex PCR. The sample records about 86,000 clones, about 90% being singletons. The source material was CD4+ or CD8+ T cells sorted from blood, sampled in a trial of the OX40 agonist ivuxolimab. The receptors derive from an adult with an advanced solid tumor such as melanoma, head and neck, liver or kidney cancer. CDR3s include the opening cysteine and the closing phenylalanine or tryptophan. D genes are given only for firm matches.

v_call	d_call	cdr3_aa
TRBV25-1	TRBD1	CASTPGTGATLRNSPLHF
TRBV5-1	TRBD1	CASSLWAGGTGSPLHF
TRBV5-8	-	CASSLDINSGNTIYF
TRBV27	TRBD1	CAMTGGGTQYF
TRBV27	-	CASSFRRNQPQHF
TRBV5-4	-	CASSFGGGFEAFF
TRBV5-4	-	CASSSTGLETEAFF
TRBV7-3	TRBD1	CASSDRGFYNEQFF
TRBV11-2	TRBD1	CASSPGTDYGYTF
TRBV30	-	CAWKTSGITQYF
TRBV7-6	-	CASSPRQPNTGELFF
TRBV27	-	CASKRNTEAFF
TRBV5-1	-	CASSSAMDPSYEQYF
TRBV28	-	CASSSLLDDNYEQYF
TRBV19	TRBD1	CASSMLTGAGTEAFF
TRBV2	-	CASYGAETDTQYF
TRBV14	-	CASSQPYTGPNEKLFF
TRBV6-5	TRBD1	CAAHRGTNTEAFF
TRBV4-1	TRBD2	CASSQARGLAAHEQYF
TRBV28	TRBD2	CASSFPMAGEGRLGYEQYF
TRBV29-1	-	CSVSSGVSYEQYF
TRBV30	TRBD1	CASPGQGAQVAGYTF
TRBV4-1	TRBD1	CASSQATGAGEQYF
TRBV7-6	-	CASSFEGHGEKLFF
TRBV5-1	TRBD2	CASSSLAGGRGETQYF
TRBV27	-	CASSDHPLAPSTDTQYF
TRBV6-6	TRBD2	CASSYLAGLYEQYF
TRBV30	TRBD1	CAWGTGPPYEQYF
TRBV11-2	-	CASSLKGADNEQFF
TRBV6-1	-	CASSSREFSTDTQYF
TRBV30	TRBD2	CAWSVVPGGGTGELFF
TRBV19	-	CASSITGIDNQPQHF
TRBV27	-	CASSLRHGRTEAFF
TRBV13	TRBD2	CASRILRREASIGEQFF
TRBV29-1	TRBD1	CSVDGGGWLTEAFF
TRBV9	TRBD1	CASSVGGAGGYEQYF
TRBV7-9	TRBD2	CASSLSPSGSHEQYF
TRBV5-1	TRBD2	CASSSRGTSGRSSYNEQFF
TRBV28	-	CASSPTGGTDTQYF
TRBV27	-	CASSLTQPSNYEQYF
TRBV12-5	TRBD2	CASGLLAGGLTDTQYF
TRBV6-1	TRBD2	CASSALGAGVLEQYF
TRBV6-1	TRBD2	CASSVIAGDTGELFF
TRBV7-9	-	CASKDPYSYNEQFF
TRBV7-9	-	CASSLTLGGWGTGELFF
TRBV7-8	TRBD1	CASSLELFGQAEAEAFF
TRBV6-6	TRBD2	CASSYLQRESSYEQYF
TRBV11-3	TRBD1	CASRQGQGTYEQYF
TRBV14	TRBD1	CASSHEGQGGTEAFF
TRBV6-1	-	CASSEAGPLGNEQFF
TRBV5-4	TRBD2	CASSYDSGMTDTQYF
TRBV4-2	TRBD1	CASSQRTGTVNTEAFF
TRBV4-2	TRBD1	CASSQGQASGNTIYF
TRBV2	TRBD1	CASSYGTGGTDTQYF
TRBV7-6	-	CASSLDYEQFF
TRBV10-3	-	CAISDPSSGLVNTEAFF